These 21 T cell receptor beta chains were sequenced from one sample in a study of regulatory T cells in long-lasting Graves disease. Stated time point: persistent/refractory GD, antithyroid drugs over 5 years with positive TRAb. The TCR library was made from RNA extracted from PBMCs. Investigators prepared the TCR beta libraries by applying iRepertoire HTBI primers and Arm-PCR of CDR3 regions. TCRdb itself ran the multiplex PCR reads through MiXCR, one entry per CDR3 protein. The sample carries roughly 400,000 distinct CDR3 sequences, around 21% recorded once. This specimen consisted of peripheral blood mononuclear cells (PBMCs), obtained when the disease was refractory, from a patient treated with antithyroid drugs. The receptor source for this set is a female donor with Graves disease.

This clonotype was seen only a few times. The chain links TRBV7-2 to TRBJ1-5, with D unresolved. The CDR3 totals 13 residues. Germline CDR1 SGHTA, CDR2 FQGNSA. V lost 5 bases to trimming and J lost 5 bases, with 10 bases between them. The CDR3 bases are TGTGCCAGCAGCAGCGGGCCAGATCAGCCCCAGCATTTT. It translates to CASSSGPDQPQHF.

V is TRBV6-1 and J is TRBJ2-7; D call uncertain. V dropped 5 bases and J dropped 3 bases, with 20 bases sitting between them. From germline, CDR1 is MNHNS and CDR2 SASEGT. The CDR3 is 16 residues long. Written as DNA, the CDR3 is TGTGCCAGCAGTCACCTAATACTGATGGGTGACTACGAGCAGTACTTC. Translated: CASSHLILMGDYEQYF.

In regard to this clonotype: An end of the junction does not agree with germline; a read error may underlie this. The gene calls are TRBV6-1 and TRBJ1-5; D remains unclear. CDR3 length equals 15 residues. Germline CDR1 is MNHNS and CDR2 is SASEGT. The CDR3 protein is CASSEVQRYNQPLHF. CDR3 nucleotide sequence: TGTGCCAGCAGTGAAGTTCAGCGATACAATCAGCCCCTGCATTTT.

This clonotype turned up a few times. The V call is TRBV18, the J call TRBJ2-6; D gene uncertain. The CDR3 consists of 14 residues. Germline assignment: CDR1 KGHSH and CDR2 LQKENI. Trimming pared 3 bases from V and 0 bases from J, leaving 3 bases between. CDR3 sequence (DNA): TGTGCCAGCTCACCCGACTCTGGGGCCAACGTCCTGACTTTC. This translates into CASSPDSGANVLTF.

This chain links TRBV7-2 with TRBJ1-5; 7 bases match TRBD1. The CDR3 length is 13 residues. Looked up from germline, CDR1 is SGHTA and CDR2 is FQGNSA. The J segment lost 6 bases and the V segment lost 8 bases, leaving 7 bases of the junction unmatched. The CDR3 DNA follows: TGTGCCAGCGGGGGACAGAGTAGTCAGCCCCAGCATTTT. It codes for CASGGQSSQPQHF.

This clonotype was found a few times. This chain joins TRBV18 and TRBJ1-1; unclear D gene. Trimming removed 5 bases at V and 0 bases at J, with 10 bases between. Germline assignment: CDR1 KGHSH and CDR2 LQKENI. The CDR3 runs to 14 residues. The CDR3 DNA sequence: TGTGCCAGCTCAGCCGCTTCGGTGAACACTGAAGCTTTCTTT. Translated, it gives CASSAASVNTEAFF.

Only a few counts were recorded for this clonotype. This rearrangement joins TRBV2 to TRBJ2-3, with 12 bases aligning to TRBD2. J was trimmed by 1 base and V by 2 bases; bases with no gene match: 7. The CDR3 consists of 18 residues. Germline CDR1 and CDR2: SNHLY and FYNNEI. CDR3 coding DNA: TGTGCCAGCAGTGAACCTAGCGGGAGGGTTGGAGGCACAGATACGCAGTATTTT. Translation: CASSEPSGRVGGTDTQYF.

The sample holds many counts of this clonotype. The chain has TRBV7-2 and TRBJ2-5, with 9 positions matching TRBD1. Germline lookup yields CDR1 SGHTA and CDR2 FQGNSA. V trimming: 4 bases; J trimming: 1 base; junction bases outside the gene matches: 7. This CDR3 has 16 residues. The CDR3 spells CASSSDRGDSQETQYF. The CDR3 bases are TGTGCCAGCAGCTCTGACAGGGGGGACAGCCAAGAGACCCAGTACTTC.

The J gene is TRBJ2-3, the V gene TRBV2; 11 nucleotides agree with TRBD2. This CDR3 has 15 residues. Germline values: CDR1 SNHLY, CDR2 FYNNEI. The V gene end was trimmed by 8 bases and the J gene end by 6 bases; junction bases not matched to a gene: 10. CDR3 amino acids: CASSRLAGGPDTQYF. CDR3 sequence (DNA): TGTGCCAGCTCCCGTTTAGCGGGAGGGCCCGATACGCAGTATTTT.

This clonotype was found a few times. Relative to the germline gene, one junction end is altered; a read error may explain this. The CDR3 sequence is CASSRQGVYGYTF. The CDR3 DNA sequence: TGTGCCAGCAGCCGACAGGGGGTCTATGGCTACACCTTC. The V call is TRBV5-1, the J call TRBJ1-2, with 9 positions matching TRBD1. CDR3 size: 13 residues. Germline V lookup: CDR1 SGHRS, CDR2 YFSETQ.

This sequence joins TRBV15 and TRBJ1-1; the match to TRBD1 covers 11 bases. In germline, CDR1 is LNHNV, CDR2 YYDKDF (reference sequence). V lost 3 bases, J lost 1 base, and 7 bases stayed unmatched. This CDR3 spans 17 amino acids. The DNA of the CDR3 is TGTGCCACCAGCAGGGACAGGGGGCGAGGAGCGAACACTGAAGCTTTCTTT. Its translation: CATSRDRGRGANTEAFF.

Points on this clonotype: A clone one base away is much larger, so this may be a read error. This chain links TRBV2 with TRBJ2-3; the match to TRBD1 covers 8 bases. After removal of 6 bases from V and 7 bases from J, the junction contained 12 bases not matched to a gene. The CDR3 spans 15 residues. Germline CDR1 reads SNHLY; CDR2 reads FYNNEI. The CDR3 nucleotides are TGTGCCAGCAGGACGAGACAGGGGAGCGTGAATACGCAGTATTTT. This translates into CASRTRQGSVNTQYF.

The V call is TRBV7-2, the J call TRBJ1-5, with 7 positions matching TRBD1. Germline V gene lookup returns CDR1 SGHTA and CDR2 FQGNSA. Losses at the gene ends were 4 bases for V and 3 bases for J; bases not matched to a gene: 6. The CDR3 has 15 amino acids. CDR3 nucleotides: TGTGCCAGCAGCTCGCTGGACAGGTCCAATCAGCCCCAGCATTTT. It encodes CASSSLDRSNQPQHF.

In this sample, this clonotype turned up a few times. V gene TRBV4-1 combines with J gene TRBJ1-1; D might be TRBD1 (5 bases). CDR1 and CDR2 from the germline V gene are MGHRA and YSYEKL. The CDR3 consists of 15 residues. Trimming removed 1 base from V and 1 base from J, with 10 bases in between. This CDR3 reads CASSQVDSKNTEAFF. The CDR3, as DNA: TGCGCCAGCAGCCAAGTCGACAGCAAGAACACTGAAGCTTTCTTT.

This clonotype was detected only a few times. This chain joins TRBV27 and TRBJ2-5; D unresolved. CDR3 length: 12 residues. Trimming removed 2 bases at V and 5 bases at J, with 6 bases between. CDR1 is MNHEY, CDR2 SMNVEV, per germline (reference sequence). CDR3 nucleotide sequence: TGTGCCAGCAGTTTAGATTTGGAGACCCAGTACTTC. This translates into CASSLDLETQYF.

The DNA for the CDR3 is TGCAGCGTTGGACAGGGCGGCACTGAAGCTTTCTTT. Translation gives CSVGQGGTEAFF. The chain is built from TRBV29-1 and TRBJ1-1; 7 bases align to TRBD1. The V and J ends lost 4 bases and 4 bases, in that order; junction bases with no gene match: 3. The CDR3 contains 12 residues. The germline V gene encodes CDR1 SQVTM and CDR2 ANQGSEA.

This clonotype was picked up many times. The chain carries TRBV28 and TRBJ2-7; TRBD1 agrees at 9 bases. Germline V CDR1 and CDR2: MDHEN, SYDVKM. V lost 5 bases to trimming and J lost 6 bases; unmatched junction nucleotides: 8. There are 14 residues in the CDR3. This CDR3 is CASSPGTGSTEQYF. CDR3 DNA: TGTGCCAGCAGTCCCGGGACAGGGTCGACCGAGCAGTACTTC.

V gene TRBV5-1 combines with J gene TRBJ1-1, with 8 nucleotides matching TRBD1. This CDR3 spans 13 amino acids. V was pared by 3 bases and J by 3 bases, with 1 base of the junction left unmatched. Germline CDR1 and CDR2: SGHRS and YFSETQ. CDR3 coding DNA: TGCGCCAGCAGCTCGGACAGGGACACTGAAGCTTTCTTT. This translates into CASSSDRDTEAFF. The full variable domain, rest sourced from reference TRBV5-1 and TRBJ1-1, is KAGVTQTPRYLIKTRGQQVTLSCSPISGHRSVSWYQQTPGQGLQFLFEYFSETQRNKGNFPGRFSGRQFSNSRSEMNVSTLELGDSALYLCASSSDRDTEAFFGQGTRLTVV.

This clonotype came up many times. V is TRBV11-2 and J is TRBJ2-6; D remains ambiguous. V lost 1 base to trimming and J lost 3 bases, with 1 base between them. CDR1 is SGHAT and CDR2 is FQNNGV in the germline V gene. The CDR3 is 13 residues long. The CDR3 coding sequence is TGTGCCAGCAGCTTAGTTGGGGCCAACGTCCTGACTTTC. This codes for CASSLVGANVLTF.

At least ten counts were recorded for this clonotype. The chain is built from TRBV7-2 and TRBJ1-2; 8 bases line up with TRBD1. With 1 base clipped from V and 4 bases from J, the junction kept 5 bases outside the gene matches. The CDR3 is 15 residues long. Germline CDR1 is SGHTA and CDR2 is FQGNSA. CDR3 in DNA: TGTGCCAGCAGCTTAGTTCCAGGGGGCAGCTATGGCTACACCTTC. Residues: CASSLVPGGSYGYTF.

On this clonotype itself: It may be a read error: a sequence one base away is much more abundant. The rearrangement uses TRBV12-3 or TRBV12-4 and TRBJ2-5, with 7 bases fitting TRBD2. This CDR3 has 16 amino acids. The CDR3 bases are TGTGCCAGCAGACCCCCGGGAGGCCGGGAAGGAGAGACCCGGTACTTC. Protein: CASRPPGGREGETRYF.